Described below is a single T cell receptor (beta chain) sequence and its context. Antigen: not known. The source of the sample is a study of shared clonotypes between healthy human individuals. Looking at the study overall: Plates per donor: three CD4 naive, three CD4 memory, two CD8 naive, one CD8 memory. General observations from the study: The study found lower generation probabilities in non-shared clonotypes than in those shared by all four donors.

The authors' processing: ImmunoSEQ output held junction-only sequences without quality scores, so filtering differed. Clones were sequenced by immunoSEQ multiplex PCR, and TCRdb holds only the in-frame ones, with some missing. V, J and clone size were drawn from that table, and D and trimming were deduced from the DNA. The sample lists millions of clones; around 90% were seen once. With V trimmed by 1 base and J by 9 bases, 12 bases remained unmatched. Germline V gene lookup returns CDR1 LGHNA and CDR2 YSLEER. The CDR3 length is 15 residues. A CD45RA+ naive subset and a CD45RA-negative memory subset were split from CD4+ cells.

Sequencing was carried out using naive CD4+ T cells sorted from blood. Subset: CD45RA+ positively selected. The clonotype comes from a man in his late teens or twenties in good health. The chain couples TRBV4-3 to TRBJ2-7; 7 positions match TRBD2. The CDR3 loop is CASSQGGTTGSVQYF. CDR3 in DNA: TGCGCCAGCAGCCAAGGGGGGACTACGGGAAGCGTGCAGTACTTC.